These 23 T cell receptor beta chains originate from one sample sequenced in a study of T cell changes during pregnancy in multiple sclerosis. Clones were read by immunoSEQ multiplex PCR, and TCRdb kept only the in-frame ones, dropping some. This sample has fewer than 20,000 clones; roughly nine tenths occur once, and the top ten carry roughly 8.1%. Sequences were derived from CD8+ T cells from peripheral blood mononuclear cells, sampled in the second trimester of pregnancy. The receptors come from a female donor in good health, enrolled as a control in a pregnancy study.

This clone appeared once. Here the CDR3 reads CSATGLRTDTQYF. DNA of the CDR3: TGCAGCGCTACGGGACTCCGCACAGATACGCAGTATTTT. V usage is TRBV29-1 and J usage is TRBJ2-3, with TRBD2 as a possible D gene (6 bases). The CDR3 has 13 amino acids. The germline CDR1 and CDR2 sequences are SQVTM and ANQGSEA. Deletions cut 7 bases from V and 1 base from J, with 12 bases between.

This chain connects TRBV30 to TRBJ1-4; 12 bases map to TRBD1. The CDR3 sequence is 13 residues long. J lost 16 bases, V lost 2 bases, and 8 bases had no gene match. Germline V lookup: CDR1 GTSNPN, CDR2 SVGIG (reference sequence). The chain's CDR3 is CAWSLGQGADTFF. DNA for the CDR3: TGTGCCTGGAGTCTGGGACAGGGGGCCGACACGTTTTTT.

This chain uses TRBV7-6 with TRBJ1-5; D remains ambiguous. The CDR3 covers 15 residues. Germline V gene data show CDR1 as SGHVS and CDR2 as FNYEAQ. Trimming removed 3 bases from V and 4 bases from J, with 13 bases in between. In DNA form, the CDR3 reads TGTGCCAGCAGCTTCGACATGCGAAGTAATCAGCCCCAGCATTTT. It is translated as CASSFDMRSNQPQHF.

The gene calls are TRBV30 and TRBJ1-2; D gene unclear. The CDR3 has 12 amino acids. V gave up 5 bases and J gave up 7 bases, with 14 bases separating them. CDR1 is GTSNPN and CDR2 is SVGIG in the germline V gene (reference sequence). CDR3 sequence: CAWGLEVPGYTF. DNA for the CDR3: TGTGCCTGGGGGCTGGAGGTTCCTGGCTACACCTTC. The full variable domain, with the rest looked up from reference TRBV30 and TRBJ1-2, is SQTIHQWPATLVQPVGSPLSLECTVEGTSNPNLYWYRQAAGRGLQLLFYSVGIGQISSEVPQNLSASRPQDRQFILSSKKLLLSDSGFYLCAWGLEVPGYTFGSGTRLTVV.

This rearrangement joins TRBV19 to TRBJ1-1; 7 nucleotides line up with TRBD1. Germline V gives CDR1 LNHDA, CDR2 SQIVND (reference sequence). V trimming: 6 bases; J trimming: 4 bases; junction bases outside the gene matches: 5. The CDR3 is 13 residues long. CDR3 DNA sequence: TGTGCCAGTAGAGTACACAGGGGCACTGAAGCTTTCTTT. Amino acid sequence: CASRVHRGTEAFF.

The V call is TRBV30, the J call TRBJ2-7; D is possibly TRBD1 (6 bases). Per germline, CDR1 GTSNPN and CDR2 SVGIG (reference sequence). Trimming pared 5 bases from V and 5 bases from J, leaving 10 bases between. CDR3 size: 11 residues. CDR3 nucleotide sequence: TGTGCCTGGGGGGGCTATAACGAGCAGTACTTC. Protein product: CAWGGYNEQYF. Looking up the rest from reference TRBV30 and TRBJ2-7 gives the full variable domain: SQTIHQWPATLVQPVGSPLSLECTVEGTSNPNLYWYRQAAGRGLQLLFYSVGIGQISSEVPQNLSASRPQDRQFILSSKKLLLSDSGFYLCAWGGYNEQYFGPGTRLTVT.

CDR3 sequence reads: CASSLKPGKETEAFF. The CDR3 region has the DNA TGTGCCAGCAGCTTAAAGCCGGGAAAGGAAACTGAAGCTTTCTTT. The chain links TRBV7-2 to TRBJ1-1; D gene ambiguous. Per germline, CDR1 SGHTA and CDR2 FQGNSA. The V and J ends lost 2 bases and 5 bases respectively, with 15 bases between them. This CDR3 is built from 15 residues.

The chain is built from TRBV7-9 and TRBJ2-7; TRBD2 matches at 7 bases. V lost 3 bases and J lost 3; bases outside the gene matches: 11. Germline CDR1 and CDR2: SEHNR and FQNEAQ (reference sequence). The CDR3 runs to 16 residues. The CDR3 protein is CASSFFRDGTNYEQYF. The CDR3 region has the DNA TGTGCCAGCAGCTTCTTCAGGGACGGGACTAACTACGAGCAGTACTTC.

The chain combines TRBV27 with TRBJ1-5; perhaps TRBD1 as D (6 bases). The V gene lost 6 bases and the J gene lost 0 bases, with 9 bases spanning the gap. This CDR3 is built from 14 residues. Per germline, CDR1 MNHEY and CDR2 SMNVEV (reference sequence). DNA for the CDR3: TGTGCCAGCAGGCTAGGGGGTAGCAATCAGCCCCAGCATTTT. This sequence encodes CASRLGGSNQPQHF.

The J gene is TRBJ1-5, the V gene TRBV6-1; 10 positions agree with TRBD1. Per germline, CDR1 MNHNS and CDR2 SASEGT. CDR3 length equals 15 residues. The J segment lost 6 bases and the V segment lost 6 bases, leaving 8 bases of the junction unmatched. The CDR3 DNA is TGTGCCAGCAGAACCGGGACAGGGGACCCTCAGCCCCAGCATTTT. Protein: CASRTGTGDPQPQHF.

The chain joins TRBV2 to TRBJ2-7; 8 bases are shared with TRBD1. After removal of 4 bases from V and 2 bases from J, the junction contained 1 base not matched to a gene. Germline CDR1 and CDR2: SNHLY and FYNNEI. This CDR3 spans 13 amino acids. The CDR3 here is CASSGDRPYEQYF. CDR3 nucleotides: TGTGCCAGCAGTGGGGACAGGCCCTACGAGCAGTACTTC. Supplemented by reference TRBV2 and TRBJ2-7, the full variable domain reads EPEVTQTPSHQVTQMGQEVILRCVPISNHLYFYWYRQILGQKVEFLVSFYNNEISEKSEIFDDQFSVERPDGSNFTLKIRSTKLEDSAMYFCASSGDRPYEQYFGPGTRLTVT.

In its sample, this clone was seen once. The rearrangement uses TRBV2 and TRBJ2-3, with D unclear. Germline CDR1 and CDR2: SNHLY and FYNNEI. The CDR3 contains 14 residues. Trimming removed 3 bases at V and 1 base at J, with 8 bases between. CDR3 loop: CASSDGEGTDTQYF. The CDR3 bases are TGTGCCAGCAGTGACGGAGAGGGCACAGATACGCAGTATTTT.

This chain links TRBV27 with TRBJ2-7; 7 bases map to TRBD1. Germline-derived CDR1 and CDR2 are MNHEY and SMNVEV (reference sequence). This CDR3 contains 15 residues. After removal of 5 bases from V and 4 bases from J, the junction contained 11 bases not matched to a gene. The CDR3 protein is CASSTPKGAEYEQYF. The CDR3 DNA follows: TGTGCCAGCAGTACCCCTAAGGGGGCAGAGTACGAGCAGTACTTC.

The rearrangement uses TRBV15 and TRBJ1-4; 7 bases match TRBD1. From germline, CDR1 is LNHNV and CDR2 YYDKDF (reference sequence). The CDR3 has 16 amino acids. J gave up 5 bases and V 4 bases, and 10 bases lay outside the gene matches. This CDR3 is CATSKSRGVLNEKLFF. In DNA form, the CDR3 reads TGTGCCACCAGCAAGAGCAGGGGGGTATTAAATGAAAAACTGTTTTTT.

Of note for this clone: The same CDR3 also results from other DNA sequences found in this sample. This sequence joins TRBV27 and TRBJ2-7, with a tentative D call TRBD1 (5 bases). Germline CDR1 MNHEY, CDR2 SMNVEV (reference sequence). The ends were cut back, 2 bases at V and 3 bases at J, with 11 bases in the middle. The CDR3 loop spans 14 amino acids. For the CDR3, the DNA is TGTGCCAGCAGTTTAGGGCAGGGTGGCTACGAGCAGTACTTC. As protein: CASSLGQGGYEQYF.

The genes are TRBV10-3 and TRBJ2-7, with D hard to call. The germline V and J ends were trimmed by 4 bases and 5 bases, with 6 bases remaining between them. Germline values: CDR1 ENHRY, CDR2 SYGVKD. The CDR3 runs 11 residues. The CDR3 DNA sequence: TGTGCCATCAGTGGGCCGAACGAGCAGTACTTC. This encodes CAISGPNEQYF.

This chain connects TRBV19 to TRBJ1-1; D unclear. Looked up from germline, CDR1 is LNHDA and CDR2 is SQIVND (reference sequence). The CDR3 is 16 residues long. V was pared by 0 bases and J by 1 base, with 12 bases between. The CDR3 sequence: CASSIDRETANTEAFF. CDR3 bases: TGTGCCAGTAGTATAGACCGGGAAACGGCGAACACTGAAGCTTTCTTT. The variable domain in full, completed from reference TRBV19 and TRBJ1-1, reads DGGITQSPKYLFRKEGQNVTLSCEQNLNHDAMYWYRQDPGQGLRLIYYSQIVNDFQKGDIAEGYSVSREKKESFPLTVTSAQKNPTAFYLCASSIDRETANTEAFFGQGTRLTVV.

This chain joins TRBV19 and TRBJ2-1; unclear D gene. CDR1 and CDR2 from the germline V gene are LNHDA and SQIVND (reference sequence). This CDR3 has 12 amino acids. The V end was cut by 5 bases, the J end by 7 bases, with 9 bases between. CDR3 loop: CASSRVLNEQFF. The CDR3 region has the DNA TGTGCCAGTAGTCGGGTCCTTAATGAGCAGTTCTTC.

This chain connects TRBV7-3 to TRBJ2-3; 9 nucleotides line up with TRBD2. Trimming took 1 base from V and 6 from J; bases not matched to a gene: 5. Germline V CDR1 and CDR2: SGHTA, FQGTGA. This CDR3 is 15 amino acids long. CDR3 protein: CASSLSGGAADTQYF. DNA for the CDR3: TGTGCCAGCAGCTTAAGCGGGGGGGCAGCGGATACGCAGTATTTT. Using reference TRBV7-3 and TRBJ2-3 for the parts outside the CDR3, the full variable domain is GAGVSQTPSNKVTEKGKYVELRCDPISGHTALYWYRQSLGQGPEFLIYFQGTGAADDSGLPNDRFFAVRPEGSVSTLKIQRTERGDSAVYLCASSLSGGAADTQYFGPGTRLTVL.

The sample holds one count of this clone. The chain is built from TRBV19 and TRBJ1-1; D not resolved. V gave up 9 bases and J gave up 1 base, with 9 bases separating them. Per germline, CDR1 LNHDA and CDR2 SQIVND (reference sequence). There are 12 residues in the CDR3. CDR3 region: CASIAGNTEAFF. CDR3 nucleotides: TGTGCCAGCATCGCGGGGAACACTGAAGCTTTCTTT.

V usage is TRBV5-4 and J usage is TRBJ1-2, with D maybe TRBD1 (5 bases). The CDR3 consists of 15 residues. CDR1 is SGHNT, CDR2 YYREEE, per germline (reference sequence). V gave up 3 bases and J gave up 4 bases, with 16 bases separating them. CDR3 DNA: TGTGCCAGCAGCTGGACATGGACCGCGCTCTATGGCTACACCTTC. Amino acids: CASSWTWTALYGYTF.

This chain links TRBV7-6 with TRBJ2-5; 8 bases line up with TRBD2. Germline V gives CDR1 SGHVS, CDR2 FNYEAQ. The CDR3 runs 16 residues. V lost 7 bases, J lost 1 base, and 11 bases stayed unmatched. The CDR3 loop is CASTDGGGHFQETQYF. The DNA for the CDR3 is TGTGCCAGCACCGACGGGGGGGGCCACTTCCAAGAGACCCAGTACTTC.

The J gene is TRBJ2-1, the V gene TRBV5-1; the D gene is possibly TRBD2 (6 bases). Germline lookup yields CDR1 SGHRS and CDR2 YFSETQ. V gave up 0 bases and J gave up 2 bases, with 21 bases separating them. This CDR3 has 19 amino acids. The DNA for the CDR3 is TGCGCCAGCAGCTTGGTAGTGTGGCGGGGACCAGTAGCCTACAATGAGCAGTTCTTC. Protein product: CASSLVVWRGPVAYNEQFF.